This T cell receptor beta chain was sequenced for a study of blood T cell repertoires in COVID-19. The V segment lost 7 bases and the J segment 4 bases; nucleotides outside the gene matches: 1. The CDR3 has 12 residues. The germline V gene encodes CDR1 LNHDA and CDR2 SQIVND (reference sequence). The method was immunoSEQ multiplex PCR; TCRdb's version includes in-frame clones alone and lacks a portion of them. The sample shows about 280,000 clones, approximately 83% of them seen only once. The sequence came from a woman under 40 who had recovered from COVID-19. Sequenced: peripheral blood. The rearrangement uses TRBV19 and TRBJ2-1, with 7 bases identical to TRBD2. The CDR3 region has the DNA TGTGCCAGTACTAGCGGTTACAATGAGCAGTTCTTC. Amino acid sequence: CASTSGYNEQFF. The entire variable domain, with the rest obtained from reference TRBV19 and TRBJ2-1, is as follows: DGGITQSPKYLFRKEGQNVTLSCEQNLNHDAMYWYRQDPGQGLRLIYYSQIVNDFQKGDIAEGYSVSREKKESFPLTVTSAQKNPTAFYLCASTSGYNEQFFGPGTRLTVL.